This TCR beta chain was identified during a study of CD8+CD57+ T cells in acquired aplastic anemia. Study information: Mean DNA quantity obtained from sorted CD4+ and CD8+ cells was around 2.9 ug.

Germline assignment: CDR1 SGHDN and CDR2 FVKESK. V shed 5 bases, J shed 7 bases, and the junction held 10 bases outside the gene matches. The length of the CDR3 is 14 residues. Individuals selected for sequencing had exhibited CD8+CD57+ cell expansion on flow cytometry. This clonotype was detected a few times. TCR beta VDJ and CDR3 profiling used genomic DNA as template. TCRdb processed the reads anew with MiXCR; each CDR3 protein has one entry. The sample has around 170,000 distinct CDR3 sequences, less than 60% seen once. The receptor's source is a human donor with aplastic anemia. V is TRBV14 and J is TRBJ2-7; 8 nucleotides line up with TRBD1. Sequencing was performed on sorted CD4+, CD8+, or CD8+CD57+ T cells (not recorded which) from PBMCs. The CDR3 reads CASSDGTGLGEQYF. The CDR3 coding sequence is TGTGCCAGCAGCGACGGGACAGGCTTGGGAGAGCAGTACTTC.